This TCR beta chain was sequenced during a study of monozygotic twins with inflammatory bowel disease. Blood samples of 2 to 3 ml were drawn from every donor. Starting material for each TCR library was 3,500 to 4,000 ng of total RNA. Each of TCRalpha and TCRbeta cDNA went through two nested PCRs, lasting about 16 and 10 cycles. TCRdb reanalyzed the 5' RACE reads, giving one entry per CDR3 protein sequence and no DNA. The listing contains 440,000 or so distinct CDR3 sequences. The TCR sequence derives from a human donor with ulcerative colitis or Crohn's disease, or a healthy co-twin of an affected twin (not recorded which). The sequencing sample was made of blood.

This CDR3 is CASSPRGRAEETQYF. The gene calls are TRBV5-1 and TRBJ2-5; TCRdb's assignment of TRBD2 cannot be checked, as there is no DNA. This CDR3 has 15 residues. The germline CDR1 and CDR2 sequences are SGHRS and YFSETQ.